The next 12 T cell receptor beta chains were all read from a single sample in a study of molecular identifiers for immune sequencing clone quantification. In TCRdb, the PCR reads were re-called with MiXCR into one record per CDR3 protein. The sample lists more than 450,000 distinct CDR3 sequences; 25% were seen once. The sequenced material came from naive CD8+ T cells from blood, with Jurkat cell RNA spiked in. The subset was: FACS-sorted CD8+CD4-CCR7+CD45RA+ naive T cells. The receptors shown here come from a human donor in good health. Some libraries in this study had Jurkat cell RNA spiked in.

The CDR3 reads CASSPGTGINEAFF. In DNA, the CDR3 is TGCGCCAGCAGCCCAGGGACCGGGATAAATGAAGCTTTCTTT. The rearrangement uses TRBV5-1 and TRBJ1-1; maybe TRBD1 (5 bases). CDR3 length equals 14 residues. Germline CDR1 SGHRS, CDR2 YFSETQ. V was pared by 4 bases and J by 7 bases, with 17 bases between.

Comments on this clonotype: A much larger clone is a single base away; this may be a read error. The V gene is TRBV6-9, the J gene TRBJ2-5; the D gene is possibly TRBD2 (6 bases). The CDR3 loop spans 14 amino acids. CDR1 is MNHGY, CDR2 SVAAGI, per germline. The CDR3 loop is CSREPGRDQETQYF. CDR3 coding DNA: TGTTCCAGAGAGCCCGGGAGAGATCAAGAGACCCAGTACTTC.

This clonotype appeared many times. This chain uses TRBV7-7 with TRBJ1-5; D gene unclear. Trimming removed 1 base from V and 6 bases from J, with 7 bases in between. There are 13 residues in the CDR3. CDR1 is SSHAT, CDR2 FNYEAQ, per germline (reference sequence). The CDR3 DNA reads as TGTGCCAGCAGCTTAGTATTTGGTCAGCCCCAGCATTTT. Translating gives CASSLVFGQPQHF.

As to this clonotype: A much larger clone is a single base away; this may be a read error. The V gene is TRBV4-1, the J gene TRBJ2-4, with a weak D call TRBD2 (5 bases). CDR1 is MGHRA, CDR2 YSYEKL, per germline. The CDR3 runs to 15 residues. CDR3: CASIQVSGDKNIQYF. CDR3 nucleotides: TGCGCCAGCATCCAAGTCTCCGGGGACAAAAACATTCAGTACTTC.

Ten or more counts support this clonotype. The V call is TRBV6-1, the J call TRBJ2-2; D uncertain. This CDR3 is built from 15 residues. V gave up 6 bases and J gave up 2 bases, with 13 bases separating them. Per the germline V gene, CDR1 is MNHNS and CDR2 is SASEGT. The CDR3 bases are TGTGCCAGCAGCCAGACGGATTCCAACACCGGGGAGCTGTTTTTT. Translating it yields CASSQTDSNTGELFF.

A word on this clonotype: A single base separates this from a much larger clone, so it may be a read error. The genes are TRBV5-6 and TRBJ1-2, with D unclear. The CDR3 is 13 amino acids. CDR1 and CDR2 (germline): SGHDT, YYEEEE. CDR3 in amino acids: CAGSLDDGYGYTF. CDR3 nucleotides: TGTGCCGGCAGCTTGGACGACGGCTATGGCTACACCTTC.

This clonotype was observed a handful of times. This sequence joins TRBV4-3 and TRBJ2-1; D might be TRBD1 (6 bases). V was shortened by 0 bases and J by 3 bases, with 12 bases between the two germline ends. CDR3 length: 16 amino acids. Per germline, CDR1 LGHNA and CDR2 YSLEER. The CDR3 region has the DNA TGCGCCAGCAGCCAAGATGTACAGGGATTCTACAATGAGCAGTTCTTC. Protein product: CASSQDVQGFYNEQFF.

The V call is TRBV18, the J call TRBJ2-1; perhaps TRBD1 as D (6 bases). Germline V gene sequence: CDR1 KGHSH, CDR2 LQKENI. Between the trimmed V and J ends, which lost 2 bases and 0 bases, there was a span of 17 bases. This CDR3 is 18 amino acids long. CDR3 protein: CASSPWGPGQSSYNEQFF. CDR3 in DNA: TGTGCCAGCTCACCATGGGGGCCGGGTCAGAGCTCCTACAATGAGCAGTTCTTC.

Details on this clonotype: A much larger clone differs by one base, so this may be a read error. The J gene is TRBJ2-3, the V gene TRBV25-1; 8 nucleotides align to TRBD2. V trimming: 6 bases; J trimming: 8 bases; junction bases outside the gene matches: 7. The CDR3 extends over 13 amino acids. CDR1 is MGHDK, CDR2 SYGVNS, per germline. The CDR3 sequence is CASSGGEAATQYF. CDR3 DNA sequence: TGTGCCAGCAGCGGGGGGGAAGCAGCTACGCAGTATTTT.

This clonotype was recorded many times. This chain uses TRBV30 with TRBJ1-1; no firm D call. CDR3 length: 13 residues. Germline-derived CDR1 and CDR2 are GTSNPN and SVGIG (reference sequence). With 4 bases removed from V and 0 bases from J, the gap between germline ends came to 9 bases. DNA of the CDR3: TGTGCCTGGACCCCATTCATGAACACTGAAGCTTTCTTT. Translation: CAWTPFMNTEAFF.

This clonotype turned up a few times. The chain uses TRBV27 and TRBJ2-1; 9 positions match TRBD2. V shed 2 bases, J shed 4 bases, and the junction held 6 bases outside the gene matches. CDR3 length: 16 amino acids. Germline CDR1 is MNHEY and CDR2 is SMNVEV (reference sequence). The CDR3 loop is CASSLSAAGGYNEQFF. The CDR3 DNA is TGTGCCAGCAGTTTAAGTGCAGCGGGGGGTTACAATGAGCAGTTCTTC.

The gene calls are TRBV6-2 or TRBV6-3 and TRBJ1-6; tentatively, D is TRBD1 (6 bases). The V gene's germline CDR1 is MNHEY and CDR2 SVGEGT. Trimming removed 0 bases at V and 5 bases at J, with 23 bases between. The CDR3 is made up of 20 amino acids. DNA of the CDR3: TGTGCCAGCAGTTACTCGACGAGGGAGACAACAGGGTTGGATAATTCACCCCTCCACTTT. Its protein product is CASSYSTRETTGLDNSPLHF.